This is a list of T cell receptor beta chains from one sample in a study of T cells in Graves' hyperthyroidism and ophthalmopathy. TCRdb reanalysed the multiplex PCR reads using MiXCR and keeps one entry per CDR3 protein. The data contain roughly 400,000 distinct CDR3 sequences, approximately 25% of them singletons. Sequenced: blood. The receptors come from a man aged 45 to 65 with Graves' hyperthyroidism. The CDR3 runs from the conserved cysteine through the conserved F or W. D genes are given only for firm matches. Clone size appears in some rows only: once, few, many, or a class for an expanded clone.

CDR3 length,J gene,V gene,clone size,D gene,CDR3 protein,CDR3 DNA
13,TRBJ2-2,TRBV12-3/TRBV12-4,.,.,CASRQTSTGELFF,TGTGCCAGCAGACAGACTAGCACCGGGGAGCTGTTTTTT
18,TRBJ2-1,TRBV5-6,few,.,CASTIRGGKRPRGGEQFF,TGTGCCAGCACCATACGAGGCGGAAAGCGGCCCCGGGGTGGTGAGCAGTTCTTC
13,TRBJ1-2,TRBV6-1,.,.,CASSKGAEYGYTF,TGTGCCAGCAGTAAAGGGGCTGAATATGGCTACACCTTC
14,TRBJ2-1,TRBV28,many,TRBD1,CASRGTASYNEQFF,TGTGCCAGCAGGGGGACAGCATCGTACAATGAGCAGTTCTTC
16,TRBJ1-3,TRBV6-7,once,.,CASSRPGRQSENTIYF,TGTGCCAGCAGTAGACCAGGAAGACAGAGTGAAAACACCATATATTTT
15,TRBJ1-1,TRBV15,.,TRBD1,CATSRSRTGGTEAFF,TGTGCCACCAGCAGATCAAGAACAGGGGGCACTGAAGCTTTCTTT
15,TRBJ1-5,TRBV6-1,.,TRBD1,CASRLTGGEDQPQHF,TGTGCCAGCAGGCTCACAGGGGGCGAGGATCAGCCCCAGCATTTT
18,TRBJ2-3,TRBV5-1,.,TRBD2,CASSPGTSGRMLLDTQYF,TGCGCCAGCAGCCCCGGGACTAGCGGGAGGATGCTTTTAGATACGCAGTATTTT
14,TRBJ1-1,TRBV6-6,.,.,CASSYLGGNTEAFF,TGTGCCAGCAGTTACCTGGGCGGGAACACTGAAGCTTTCTTT
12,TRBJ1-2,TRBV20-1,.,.,CSARGSGEGYTF,TGCAGTGCTAGAGGTTCGGGGGAGGGCTACACCTTC
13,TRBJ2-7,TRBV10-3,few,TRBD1,CAIRGTDSFEQYF,TGTGCCATCAGGGGGACAGATAGCTTCGAGCAGTACTTC
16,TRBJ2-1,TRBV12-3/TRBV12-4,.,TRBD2,CASSPPGLVSYNEQFF,TGTGCCAGCAGTCCCCCGGGACTAGTCTCCTACAATGAGCAGTTCTTC
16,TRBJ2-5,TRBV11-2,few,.,CASSLAVDRYQETQYF,TGTGCCAGCAGCTTAGCCGTCGACAGGTACCAAGAGACCCAGTACTTC
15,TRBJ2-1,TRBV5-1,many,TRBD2,CASSLDASGGDEQFF,TGCGCCAGCAGCTTGGATGCTAGCGGAGGGGATGAGCAGTTCTTC
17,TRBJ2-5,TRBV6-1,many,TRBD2,CASRPRTSGTVGETQYF,TGTGCCAGCAGGCCCCGGACTAGCGGGACCGTCGGAGAGACCCAGTACTTC
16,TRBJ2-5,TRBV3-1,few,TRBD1,CASSQVPTGVAETQYF,TGTGCCAGCAGCCAAGTGCCTACAGGGGTAGCGGAGACCCAGTACTTC
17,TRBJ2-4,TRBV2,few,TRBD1,CASTRRGTGRPPNIQYF,TGTGCCAGCACCCGAAGGGGGACAGGCCGACCCCCGAACATTCAGTACTTC
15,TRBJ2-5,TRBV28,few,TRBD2,CASSFLREGPETQYF,TGTGCCAGCAGTTTTTTGCGGGAGGGCCCAGAGACCCAGTACTTC
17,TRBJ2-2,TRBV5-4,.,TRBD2,CASSQGLAGSFTGELFF,TGTGCCAGCAGCCAGGGACTAGCGGGTTCTTTCACCGGGGAGCTGTTTTTT
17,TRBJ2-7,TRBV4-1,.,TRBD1,CASSQDRTGDLRNEQYF,TGCGCCAGCAGCCAAGATAGGACAGGGGATTTACGGAACGAGCAGTACTTC
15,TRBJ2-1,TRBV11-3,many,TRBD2,CASSLGGLGRDEQFF,TGTGCCAGCAGCTTGGGGGGACTAGGAAGAGATGAGCAGTTCTTC
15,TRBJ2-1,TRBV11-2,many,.,CASSLEAGSYNEQFF,TGTGCCAGCAGCTTAGAGGCCGGATCCTACAATGAGCAGTTCTTC
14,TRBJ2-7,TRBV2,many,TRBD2,CASRPGGSSYEQYF,TGTGCCAGCAGGCCGGGAGGGAGCTCCTACGAGCAGTACTTC
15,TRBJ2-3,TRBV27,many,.,CASSLGAGLTDTQYF,TGTGCCAGCAGTTTAGGGGCAGGGTTAACAGATACGCAGTATTTT
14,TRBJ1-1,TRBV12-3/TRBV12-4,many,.,CASRGAGAATEAFF,TGTGCCAGCAGGGGGGCGGGTGCCGCCACTGAAGCTTTCTTT
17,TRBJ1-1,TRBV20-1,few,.,CSARKSTGGRMNTEAFF,TGCAGTGCTAGGAAGAGTACGGGGGGGCGGATGAACACTGAAGCTTTCTTT
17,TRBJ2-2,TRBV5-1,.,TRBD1,CASSSTTGTSNTGELFF,TGCGCCAGCAGCTCAACGACAGGGACCTCGAACACCGGGGAGCTGTTTTTT
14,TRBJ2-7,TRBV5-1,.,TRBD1,CASSLEGTGFEQYF,TGCGCCAGCAGCTTGGAGGGGACAGGCTTCGAGCAGTACTTC
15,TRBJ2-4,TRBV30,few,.,CAWSLRGIAKNIQYF,TGTGCCTGGAGCCTGCGGGGAATAGCCAAAAACATTCAGTACTTC
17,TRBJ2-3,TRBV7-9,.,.,CASSLARGRRPTDTQYF,TGTGCCAGCAGCTTAGCGAGGGGAAGACGCCCCACAGATACGCAGTATTTT
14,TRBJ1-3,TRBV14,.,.,CASSHRTAGNTIYF,TGTGCCAGCAGCCACCGGACAGCTGGAAACACCATATATTTT
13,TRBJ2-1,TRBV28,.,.,CASSVTGVDEQFF,TGTGCCAGCAGTGTCACGGGGGTCGATGAGCAGTTCTTC
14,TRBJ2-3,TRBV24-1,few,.,CATSDTGARYAQYF,TGTGCCACCAGTGATACCGGGGCCAGATACGCGCAGTATTTT
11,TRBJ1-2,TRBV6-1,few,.,CASESSDGYTF,TGTGCCAGCGAAAGTAGCGATGGCTACACCTTC
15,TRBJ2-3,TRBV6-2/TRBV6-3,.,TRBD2,CASSLTGGNTDTQYF,TGTGCCAGCAGCCTCACGGGAGGGAACACAGATACGCAGTATTTT
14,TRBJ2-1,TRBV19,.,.,CASSIGVPYNEQFF,TGTGCCAGTAGTATAGGGGTACCCTACAATGAGCAGTTCTTC